These 2 T cell receptor beta chains were sequenced from one sample in a study of blood T cell repertoires in COVID-19 (dated by TCRdb to about 2020). Libraries came from the immunoSEQ multiplex PCR assay. TCRdb holds this immuneACCESS table with in-frame rearrangements only. Some clones are missing; in checked studies, unresolved V genes explain under half, and the rest has no known cause. The sample includes about 110,000 clones, with roughly 83% observed a single time. Approximately 4% of the sample is in the top ten clones. Sequenced: peripheral blood. These TCRs come from a human donor in a cohort sampled during active COVID-19.

The V call is TRBV3-1 (or the pseudogene TRBV3-2), the J call TRBJ1-4; D not resolved. This CDR3 contains 14 residues. Germline-derived CDR1 and CDR2 are LGHDT and YNNKEL (reference sequence). Trimming took off 1 base at V and 3 bases at J, with 6 bases between the two ends. The CDR3 sequence: CASSQGISNEKLFF. DNA of the CDR3: TGTGCCAGCAGCCAAGGTATCTCTAATGAAAAACTGTTTTTT.

This chain uses TRBV4-3 with TRBJ2-2; TRBD2 matches at 10 bases. The junction had 16 bases not matched to a gene; V was cut back by 1 base and J by 5 bases. CDR1 and CDR2 from the germline V gene are LGHNA and YSLEER. The CDR3 spans 20 residues. This CDR3 is CASSQGWLAGANGGTGELFF. The CDR3, as DNA: TGCGCCAGCAGCCAAGGGTGGCTAGCGGGAGCCAATGGGGGTACCGGGGAGCTGTTTTTT.